The 25 T cell receptor beta chains presented below share a single source sample, sequenced in a study of T cells in Graves' hyperthyroidism and ophthalmopathy. RNA transcripts yielded amplified TCR beta CDR3 regions. The TCR CDR3 was amplified in a first-round RT-PCR using the HTBI primer set. TCRdb redid the calling of the multiplex PCR reads with MiXCR, one entry per CDR3 protein. The sample includes just under 750,000 distinct CDR3 sequences, about 35% seen only once; the top ten take around 31%. Source material: blood. All receptors come from a woman aged 40 to 55 with Graves' hyperthyroidism.

The table lists this clonotype with many counts. The chain recombines TRBV9 with TRBJ2-7; tentatively, D is TRBD1 or TRBD2 (5 bases each). The germline CDR1 and CDR2 sequences are SGDLS and YYNGEE. Trimming removed 1 base from V and 4 bases from J, with 12 bases in between. The CDR3 has 14 residues. The CDR3: CASSVFPGTYEQYF. Written as DNA, the CDR3 is TGTGCCAGCAGCGTATTCCCAGGGACGTACGAGCAGTACTTC.

This clonotype was recorded at least ten times. The chain carries TRBV15 and TRBJ1-5; D call uncertain. The CDR3 length is 13 residues. Germline CDR1 is LNHNV and CDR2 is YYDKDF (reference sequence). Trimming removed 0 bases from V and 4 bases from J, with 4 bases in between. CDR3 sequence (DNA): TGTGCCACCAGCAGAGACGTGAATCAGCCCCAGCATTTT. Translated, it gives CATSRDVNQPQHF.

V and J are TRBV5-1 and TRBJ1-2; D remains ambiguous. The V gene's germline CDR1 is SGHRS and CDR2 YFSETQ. V was pared by 0 bases and J by 6 bases, with 9 bases between. This CDR3 has 13 amino acids. In DNA form, the CDR3 reads TGCGCCAGCAGCTTGGCCATCACAGATGGCTACACCTTC. Translated, it gives CASSLAITDGYTF.

Only one count was recorded for this clonotype. The chain joins TRBV29-1 to TRBJ2-1; D is undetermined. Germline CDR1 SQVTM, CDR2 ANQGSEA. There are 14 residues in the CDR3. The V end lost 4 bases, the J end lost 2 bases, and 12 bases lay between the germline ends. The CDR3 DNA reads TGCAGCGTTGTCCGTGGGATTACCTACAATGAGCAGTTCTTC. Protein product: CSVVRGITYNEQFF.

The rearrangement links TRBV6-5 to TRBJ2-7; possible D gene TRBD1, 7 bases. Trimming cost V 6 bases and J 4 bases, with 13 bases left between them. The CDR3 loop spans 13 amino acids. CDR1 and CDR2 from the germline V gene are MNHEY and SVGAGI. CDR3 sequence (DNA): TGTGCCAGCAGCCGCGGGACAGTATACGAGCAGTACTTC. Its translation: CASSRGTVYEQYF.

In regard to this clonotype: This CDR3 fails to terminate in the conserved phenylalanine or tryptophan, so it likely reflects a read error. J is TRBJ1-1 and V is TRBV6-1; TRBD1 might be the D (6 bases). Germline V gene lookup returns CDR1 MNHNS and CDR2 SASEGT. CDR3 length: 15 amino acids. The V gene lost 8 bases and the J gene lost 1 base, with 17 bases spanning the gap. CDR3 sequence (DNA): TGTGCCAGCCTCCTAGGGGGAATTCGGAACACTGAAGCTTTCCTT. This translates into CASLLGGIRNTEAFL.

To note about this clonotype: The junction departs from the called germline gene at one end, perhaps through a read error. V gene TRBV7-6 combines with J gene TRBJ1-2; D might be TRBD1 (6 bases). The germline gives CDR1 SGHVS, CDR2 FNYEAQ. The CDR3 runs 13 residues. The CDR3 sequence is CTSSSTGGYGYTF. CDR3 nucleotides: TGTACCAGCAGCTCGACAGGAGGCTATGGCTACACCTTC.

This clonotype was detected many times. The V and J genes are TRBV24-1 and TRBJ2-7; 11 bases agree with TRBD1. The germline V gene has CDR1 KGHDR and CDR2 SFDVKD. The trim removed 5 bases at V and 7 bases at J, leaving 15 bases unmatched. This CDR3 is 17 amino acids long. CDR3: CATSAGRTGGLTEEQYF. In DNA form, the CDR3 reads TGTGCCACCAGTGCCGGAAGGACAGGGGGCCTGACGGAGGAGCAGTACTTC.

This clonotype appeared many times. This sequence joins TRBV10-3 and TRBJ2-5, with TRBD1 matching over 7 bases. CDR1 is ENHRY and CDR2 is SYGVKD in the germline V gene. Trimming took 5 bases from V and 1 from J; bases not matched to a gene: 1. The CDR3 contains 13 residues. The CDR3 reads CAISRDSQETQYF. CDR3 in DNA: TGTGCCATCAGTCGGGACAGCCAAGAGACCCAGTACTTC.

The rearrangement joins TRBV4-1 to TRBJ2-6, with a possible D match to TRBD2 (5 bases). CDR1 MGHRA and CDR2 YSYEKL come from the germline V gene. There are 16 residues in the CDR3. The V gene lost 0 bases and the J gene lost 3 bases, with 9 bases spanning the gap. Here the CDR3 reads CASSQEKRVGANVLTF. DNA for the CDR3: TGCGCCAGCAGCCAAGAGAAGAGGGTTGGGGCCAACGTCCTGACTTTC.

J is TRBJ2-2 and V is TRBV14; D ambiguous. V was pared by 6 bases and J by 10 bases, with 12 bases between. Germline V lookup: CDR1 SGHDN, CDR2 FVKESK. This CDR3 is built from 12 residues. Written as DNA, the CDR3 is TGTGCCAGCAGTTTCGCTAGTATGGAGCTGTTTTTT. Translation: CASSFASMELFF.

The chain has TRBV15 and TRBJ1-1, with no clear D. Germline V gives CDR1 LNHNV, CDR2 YYDKDF (reference sequence). V was pared by 0 bases and J by 5 bases, with 13 bases between. The CDR3 has 15 residues. The CDR3 DNA reads as TGTGCCACCAGCAGAGATCCGGGAGGGAAGACTGAAGCTTTCTTT. This translates into CATSRDPGGKTEAFF.

The chain is built from TRBV7-8 and TRBJ1-1, with 7 bases aligning to TRBD1. J was trimmed by 10 bases and V by 3 bases; bases with no gene match: 8. This CDR3 is 13 amino acids long. The germline gives CDR1 SGHVS, CDR2 FQNEAQ. DNA of the CDR3: TGTGCCAGCAGCTTGTACAGGGGCGAAGGAGCTTTCTTT. It yields the protein CASSLYRGEGAFF.

Many counts were recorded for this clonotype. The chain is built from TRBV7-2 and TRBJ1-5; D unclear. The germline V gene has CDR1 SGHTA and CDR2 FQGNSA. The CDR3 spans 14 residues. V gave up 2 bases and J gave up 6 bases, with 11 bases separating them. For the CDR3, the DNA is TGTGCCAGCAGCTTACGGGCAATCGGTCAGCCCCAGCATTTT. This encodes CASSLRAIGQPQHF.

This clonotype was detected ten times or more. The chain carries TRBV6-5 and TRBJ2-7; no clear D. The CDR3 extends over 14 amino acids. Looked up from germline, CDR1 is MNHEY and CDR2 is SVGAGI. V was cut by 0 bases and J by 3 bases, with 9 bases left in between. The CDR3 sequence is CASSYSSPVYEQYF. The CDR3 DNA is TGTGCCAGCAGTTACTCGAGTCCGGTCTACGAGCAGTACTTC.

On this clonotype itself: In this CDR3 the conserved last residue, phenylalanine or tryptophan, is missing, so a read error is likely. No DNA is shown, since the ends of the CDR3 on it are uncertain; the CDR3 is the one TCRdb lists. The genes are TRBV15 and TRBJ2-6. CDR1 and CDR2 from the germline V gene are LNHNV and YYDKDF (reference sequence). The CDR3 spans 8 amino acids, including both terminal residues. The CDR3: CATRPSTS.

This clonotype was detected a few times. This chain links TRBV20-1 with TRBJ2-5, with a weak D call TRBD1 (5 bases). The germline gives CDR1 DFQATT, CDR2 SNEGSKA (reference sequence). Trimming took 1 base from V and 2 from J, leaving 14 bases between them. The CDR3 is 15 amino acids. This CDR3 is CSARAPRGVQETQYF. CDR3 coding DNA: TGCAGTGCTAGAGCCCCTAGGGGTGTACAAGAGACCCAGTACTTC.

This clonotype was seen many times. V usage is TRBV19 and J usage is TRBJ2-7; no definite D call. From germline, CDR1 is LNHDA and CDR2 SQIVND (reference sequence). Trimming took off 3 bases at V and 0 bases at J, with 9 bases between the two ends. The CDR3 contains 14 residues. The CDR3 spells CASSMAQDSYEQYF. CDR3 nucleotides: TGTGCCAGTAGTATGGCACAAGACTCCTACGAGCAGTACTTC.

This clonotype was seen a few times. The gene calls are TRBV7-2 and TRBJ1-4; 9 positions agree with TRBD1. The trim removed 0 bases at V and 8 bases at J, leaving 4 bases unmatched. The CDR3 runs 15 residues. The germline V gene encodes CDR1 SGHTA and CDR2 FQGNSA. The CDR3 spells CASSLAATGGEKLFF. The CDR3, as DNA: TGTGCCAGCAGCTTAGCCGCGACAGGGGGGGAAAAACTGTTTTTT.

In regard to this clonotype: With a much larger clone just one base away, this may be a read error. The chain employs TRBV9 and TRBJ1-5, with a tentative D call TRBD1 (6 bases). CDR1 and CDR2 from the germline V gene are SGDLS and YYNGEE. There are 16 residues in the CDR3. Trimming removed 4 bases from V and 4 bases from J, with 18 bases in between. This CDR3 reads CASSSADGQINQPQHF. CDR3 nucleotides: TGTGCCAGCAGCTCGGCGGATGGACAGATAAATCAGCCCCAGCATTTT.

Note on this clonotype: A read error may be the cause here, since a much bigger clone is one base away. The CDR3 is CASSPRDRPNSGNTVYF. The CDR3 DNA reads as TGTGCCAGTAGTCCCCGAGACCGCCCGAACTCTGGAAACACCGTATATTTT. V is TRBV19 and J is TRBJ1-3; D is uncertain. CDR3 length: 17 amino acids. Germline-derived CDR1 and CDR2 are LNHDA and SQIVND (reference sequence). The variable domain in full, completed from reference TRBV19 and TRBJ1-3, reads DGGITQSPKYLFRKEGQNVTLSCEQNLNHDAMYWYRQDPGQGLRLIYYSQIVNDFQKGDIAEGYSVSREKKESFPLTVTSAQKNPTAFYLCASSPRDRPNSGNTVYFGEGSWLTVV.

This clonotype was seen at least ten times. This chain links TRBV7-9 with TRBJ1-1; D perhaps matches TRBD1 (5 bases). CDR1 and CDR2 (germline): SEHNR, FQNEAQ (reference sequence). This CDR3 is built from 13 residues. V dropped 0 bases and J dropped 7 bases, with 9 bases sitting between them. The CDR3 is CASSLAGESEAFF. The CDR3, as DNA: TGTGCCAGCAGCTTAGCGGGGGAGAGTGAAGCTTTCTTT.

Comments on this clonotype: Possible read error: a much larger clone is one base away. This chain joins TRBV7-8 and TRBJ1-2; D is perhaps TRBD1 (5 bases). The CDR3 sequence is 17 residues long. The germline CDR1 and CDR2 sequences are SGHVS and FQNEAQ. This CDR3 reads CASSLELQDTTNYDYTF. Written as DNA, the CDR3 is TGTGCCAGCAGCTTAGAGTTACAGGACACAACTAACTATGACTACACCTTC.

This clonotype was found a few times. The V call is TRBV12-3 or TRBV12-4, the J call TRBJ2-7; TRBD1 is a possible D gene (6 bases). The CDR3 totals 14 residues. V lost 5 bases to trimming and J lost 7 bases, with 18 bases between them. The CDR3 reads CASSPSGGGEEQYF. The CDR3, as DNA: TGTGCCAGCAGTCCCTCTGGGGGCGGCGAAGAGCAGTACTTC.

J is TRBJ2-5 and V is TRBV14; 15 nucleotides line up with TRBD2. V lost 4 bases to trimming and J lost 5 bases; unmatched junction nucleotides: 5. CDR1 SGHDN and CDR2 FVKESK come from the germline V gene. This CDR3 region has 16 residues. CDR3 residues: CASSPGTSGGTETQYF. In DNA, the CDR3 is TGTGCCAGCAGCCCCGGGACTAGCGGGGGGACGGAGACCCAGTACTTC. The whole variable domain, remainder taken from reference TRBV14 and TRBJ2-5, is EAGVTQFPSHSVIEKGQTVTLRCDPISGHDNLYWYRRVMGKEIKFLLHFVKESKQDESGMPNNRFLAERTGGTYSTLKVQPAELEDSGVYFCASSPGTSGGTETQYFGPGTRLLVL.